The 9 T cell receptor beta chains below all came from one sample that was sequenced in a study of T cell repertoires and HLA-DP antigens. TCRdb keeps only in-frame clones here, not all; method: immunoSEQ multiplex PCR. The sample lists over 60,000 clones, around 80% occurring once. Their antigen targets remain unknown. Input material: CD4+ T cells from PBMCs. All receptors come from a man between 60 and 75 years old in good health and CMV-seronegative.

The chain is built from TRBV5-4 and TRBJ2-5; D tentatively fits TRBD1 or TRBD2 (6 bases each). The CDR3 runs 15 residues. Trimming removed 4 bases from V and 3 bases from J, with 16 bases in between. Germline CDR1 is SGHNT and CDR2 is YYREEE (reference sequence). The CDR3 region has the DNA TGTGCCAGCAGCGGCGTAGGGGGGCAGAAAGAGACCCAGTACTTC. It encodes CASSGVGGQKETQYF.

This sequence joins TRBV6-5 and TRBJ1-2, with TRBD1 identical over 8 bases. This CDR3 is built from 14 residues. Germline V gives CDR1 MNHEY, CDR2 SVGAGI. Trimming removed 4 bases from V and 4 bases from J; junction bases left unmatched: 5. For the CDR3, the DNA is TGTGCCAGCAGTTCGGACAGGGCCCCCTATGGCTACACCTTC. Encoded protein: CASSSDRAPYGYTF.

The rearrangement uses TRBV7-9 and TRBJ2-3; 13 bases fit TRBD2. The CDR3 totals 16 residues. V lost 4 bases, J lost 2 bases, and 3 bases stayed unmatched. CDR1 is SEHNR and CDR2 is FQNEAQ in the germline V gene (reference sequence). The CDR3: CASSSGTSGNTDTQYF. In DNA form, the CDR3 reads TGTGCCAGCAGCTCTGGGACTAGCGGGAACACAGATACGCAGTATTTT.

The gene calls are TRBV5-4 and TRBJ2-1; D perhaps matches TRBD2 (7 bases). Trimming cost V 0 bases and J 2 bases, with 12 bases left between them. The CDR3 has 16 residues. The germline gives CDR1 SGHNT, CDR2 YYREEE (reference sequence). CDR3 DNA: TGTGCCAGCAGCTTGGCCGGGCGGGGGCCCTACAATGAGCAGTTCTTC. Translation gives CASSLAGRGPYNEQFF. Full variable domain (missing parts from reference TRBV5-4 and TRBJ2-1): ETGVTQSPTHLIKTRGQQVTLRCSSQSGHNTVSWYQQALGQGPQFIFQYYREEENGRGNFPPRFSGLQFPNYSSELNVNALELDDSALYLCASSLAGRGPYNEQFFGPGTRLTVL.

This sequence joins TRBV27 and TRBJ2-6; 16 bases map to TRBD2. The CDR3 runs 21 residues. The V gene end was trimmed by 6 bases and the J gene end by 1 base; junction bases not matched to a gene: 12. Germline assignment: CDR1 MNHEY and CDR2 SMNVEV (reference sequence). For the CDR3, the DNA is TGTGCCAGCAGCCCACGGGGACTAGCGGGAGGGCCGGTATCTGGGGCCAACGTCCTGACTTTC. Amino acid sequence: CASSPRGLAGGPVSGANVLTF. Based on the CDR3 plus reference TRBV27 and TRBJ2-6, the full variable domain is EAQVTQNPRYLITVTGKKLTVTCSQNMNHEYMSWYRQDPGLGLRQIYYSMNVEVTDKGDVPEGYKVSRKEKRNFPLILESPSPNQTSLYFCASSPRGLAGGPVSGANVLTFGAGSRLTVL.

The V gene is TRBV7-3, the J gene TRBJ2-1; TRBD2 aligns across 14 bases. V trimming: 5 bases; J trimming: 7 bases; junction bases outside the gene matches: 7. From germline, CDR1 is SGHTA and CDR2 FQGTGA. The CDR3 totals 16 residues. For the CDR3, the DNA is TGTGCCAGCAGCGCCGGGACTAGCGGGAGTACAAATGAGCAGTTCTTC. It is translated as CASSAGTSGSTNEQFF. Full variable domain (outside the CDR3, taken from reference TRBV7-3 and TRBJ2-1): GAGVSQTPSNKVTEKGKYVELRCDPISGHTALYWYRQSLGQGPEFLIYFQGTGAADDSGLPNDRFFAVRPEGSVSTLKIQRTERGDSAVYLCASSAGTSGSTNEQFFGPGTRLTVL.

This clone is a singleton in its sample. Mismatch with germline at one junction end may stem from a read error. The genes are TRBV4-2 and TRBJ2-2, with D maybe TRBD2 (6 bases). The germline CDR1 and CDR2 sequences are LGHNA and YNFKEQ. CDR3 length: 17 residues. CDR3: CASSKEVLALNTGELFF. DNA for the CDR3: TGTGCCAGCAGCAAAGAGGTCCTAGCGTTAAACACCGGGGAGCTGTTTTTT.

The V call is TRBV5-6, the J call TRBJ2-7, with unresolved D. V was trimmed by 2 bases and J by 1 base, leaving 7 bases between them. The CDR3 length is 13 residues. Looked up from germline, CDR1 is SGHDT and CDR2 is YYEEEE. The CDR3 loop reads CASSFDGSYEQYV. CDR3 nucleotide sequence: TGTGCCAGCAGCTTCGACGGGTCCTACGAGCAGTACGTC.

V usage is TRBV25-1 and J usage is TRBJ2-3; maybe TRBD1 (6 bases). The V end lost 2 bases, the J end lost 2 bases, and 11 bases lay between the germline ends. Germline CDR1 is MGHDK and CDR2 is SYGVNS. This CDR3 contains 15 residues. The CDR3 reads CASSEAGVITDTQYF. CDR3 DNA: TGTGCCAGCAGTGAAGCAGGGGTGATCACAGATACGCAGTATTTT.